This record concerns one T cell receptor (beta chain) sequence. This clone was seen once. Its antigen is still unknown. No base quality information exists; no much larger clone differs at one position. Receptor libraries were prepared by the immunoSEQ multiplex PCR assay. Imported from immuneACCESS, the table was reduced by TCRdb to in-frame sequences with V and J called. These copies leave out some clones; in studies compared against another copy, an unresolved V gene accounts for under half, and the cause of the remainder is not known. The sample yields under 200,000 clones; around 94% were counted once. The ten top clones hold 13% to 15% of the sample. These data belong to a study of control samples from healthy donors and cancer patients (dated by TCRdb to 2018 to 2021). This TCR was sampled from a man aged 55 to 70 with colorectal cancer. What was sequenced was PBMCs.

The CDR3 is CASSPQEQENTEAFF. The nucleotide sequence is given as TGTGCCAGCTCACCACAGGAACAGGAGAACACTGAAGCTTTCTTT. The chain couples TRBV18 to TRBJ1-1; TRBD1 might be the D gene, on 5 matching bases. The CDR3 starts with the cysteine, ends with the phenylalanine, and has 15 residues. CDR3 DNA is the only sequence kept; it has 45 bases, read in frame from the first base. V is pared back by 1 base and J by 1 base, with 10 bases lying between the germline termini. The germline V gene supplies CDR1 KGHSH and CDR2 LQKENI.